A single sample gave rise to the 27 T cell receptor beta chains below, sequenced in a study of blood T cells in healthy people across ages. A sample-barcoded 5' primer and a J-beta primer mix were used in a second PCR of about 7 to 12 cycles. One entry per CDR3 protein, called by TCRdb with MiXCR from the 5' RACE reads. Of 650,000 to 700,000 distinct CDR3 sequences in the sample, over 40% were seen once. Specimen: blood. All receptors derive from a woman over 75 in good health.

The table lists this clonotype with many counts. The chain combines TRBV2 with TRBJ2-7; no reliable D call. The CDR3 is made up of 12 amino acids. Trimming left V 6 bases short and J 5 bases short, with 11 bases between. Germline V gene sequence: CDR1 SNHLY, CDR2 FYNNEI. CDR3 sequence reads: CASSPEGDEQYF. The CDR3 DNA is TGTGCCAGCAGCCCAGAAGGAGACGAGCAGTACTTC.

The genes are TRBV3-1 and TRBJ1-2; D perhaps matches TRBD1 (5 bases). The length of the CDR3 is 14 residues. The germline V gene has CDR1 LGHDT and CDR2 YNNKEL (reference sequence). Deletions cut 4 bases from V and 2 bases from J, with 11 bases between. Here the CDR3 reads CASSRMGDNYGYTF. As DNA, the CDR3 is TGTGCCAGCAGCCGTATGGGGGACAACTATGGCTACACCTTC.

The chain links TRBV2 to TRBJ2-5, with TRBD2 identical over 10 bases. V was clipped by 4 bases and J by 1 base; unmatched bases: 6. This CDR3 is built from 16 residues. CDR1 and CDR2 from the germline V gene are SNHLY and FYNNEI. CDR3 region: CASSVKWTSGQETQYF. CDR3 in DNA: TGTGCCAGCAGTGTAAAGTGGACTAGCGGCCAAGAGACCCAGTACTTC. Full variable domain (outside the CDR3, taken from reference TRBV2 and TRBJ2-5): EPEVTQTPSHQVTQMGQEVILRCVPISNHLYFYWYRQILGQKVEFLVSFYNNEISEKSEIFDDQFSVERPDGSNFTLKIRSTKLEDSAMYFCASSVKWTSGQETQYFGPGTRLLVL.

In the case of this clonotype: A much more abundant neighbour one base away suggests this may be a read error. The V call is TRBV7-2, the J call TRBJ2-5; D gene unclear. The CDR3 spans 11 residues. Germline V lookup: CDR1 SGHTA, CDR2 FQGNSA. The CDR3 DNA reads as TGTGCCAGCACCCAACAAGAGGCCCAGTACTTC. Translated, it gives CASTQQEAQYF.

This clonotype was recorded many times. The chain combines TRBV4-1 with TRBJ1-5, with no clear D. Trimming shortened V by 0 bases and J by 0 bases, and 9 bases separated the two germline ends. Germline CDR1 is MGHRA and CDR2 is YSYEKL. CDR3 length equals 16 residues. CDR3 nucleotide sequence: TGCGCCAGCAGCCAAGATCCCAGTCATAGCAATCAGCCCCAGCATTTT. This codes for CASSQDPSHSNQPQHF.

The sample holds many counts of this clonotype. The V gene is TRBV5-1, the J gene TRBJ1-2, with 7 nucleotides matching TRBD1. J was trimmed by 7 bases and V by 0 bases; bases with no gene match: 6. Germline CDR1 and CDR2: SGHRS and YFSETQ. The CDR3 spans 14 residues. The CDR3 here is CASSLDGTESGYTF. CDR3 in DNA: TGCGCCAGCAGCTTGGACGGGACAGAAAGTGGCTACACCTTC.

The chain links TRBV29-1 to TRBJ2-3, with TRBD2 identical over 8 bases. V lost 3 bases to trimming and J lost 0 bases; unmatched junction nucleotides: 14. Germline CDR1 is SQVTM and CDR2 is ANQGSEA. The CDR3 totals 18 residues. Written as DNA, the CDR3 is TGCAGCGTTGACAGTACTAGCGGTGCCAATTTTAGCACAGATACGCAGTATTTT. It codes for CSVDSTSGANFSTDTQYF.

This rearrangement joins TRBV28 to TRBJ2-7; TRBD2 is a possible D gene (6 bases). Trimming removed 7 bases at V and 3 bases at J, with 10 bases between. CDR3 length: 12 residues. The germline V gene encodes CDR1 MDHEN and CDR2 SYDVKM. CDR3 DNA sequence: TGTGCCAGCACGGGAGCGGACTACGAGCAGTACTTC. Its translation: CASTGADYEQYF. Full variable domain (missing parts from reference TRBV28 and TRBJ2-7): DVKVTQSSRYLVKRTGEKVFLECVQDMDHENMFWYRQDPGLGLRLIYFSYDVKMKEKGDIPEGYSVSREKKERFSLILESASTNQTSMYLCASTGADYEQYFGPGTRLTVT.

As to this clonotype: A clone one base away is much larger, so this may be a read error. The chain has TRBV29-1 and TRBJ1-1; D is uncertain. Deletions cut 7 bases from V and 11 bases from J, with 20 bases between. The CDR3 sequence is 12 residues long. The germline gives CDR1 SQVTM, CDR2 ANQGSEA. Written as DNA, the CDR3 is TGCAGCGCTATATTACCGAGGGAGACGGCTTTCTTT. This translates into CSAILPRETAFF.

This sequence joins TRBV9 and TRBJ2-2, with 11 bases identical to TRBD2. In germline, CDR1 is SGDLS, CDR2 YYNGEE. The junction had 7 bases not matched to a gene; V was cut back by 4 bases and J by 5 bases. The CDR3 totals 16 residues. The CDR3 loop is CASSPRLAGWTGELFF. As DNA, the CDR3 is TGTGCCAGCAGCCCTAGACTAGCGGGGTGGACCGGGGAGCTGTTTTTT.

The chain recombines TRBV20-1 with TRBJ1-2, with TRBD1 matching over 7 bases. Germline assignment: CDR1 DFQATT and CDR2 SNEGSKA (reference sequence). The CDR3 runs 15 residues. V shed 4 bases and J 3 bases; nucleotides not matched to a gene: 11. This CDR3 is CSAKEETGPYYGYTF. The CDR3 nucleotides are TGCAGTGCTAAAGAAGAGACAGGGCCTTACTATGGCTACACCTTC.

In the case of this clonotype: Its ends do not fully match the called genes, so a read error is possible. J is TRBJ2-3 and V is TRBV5-1; D is ambiguous. The CDR3 spans 15 residues. CDR1 and CDR2 (germline): SGHRS, YFSETQ. In DNA form, the CDR3 reads TGCACCAGCAGCTTGGGCCAGGCTAGCACAGATACGCAGTATTTT. Its protein product is CTSSLGQASTDTQYF.

This clonotype was recorded at least ten times. This chain links TRBV12-3 or TRBV12-4 with TRBJ2-5, with D tentatively TRBD1 or TRBD2 (5 bases each). The V end was cut by 5 bases, the J end by 2 bases, with 12 bases between. This CDR3 is 14 amino acids long. The CDR3 reads CASSGGGRQETQYF. In nucleotides, the CDR3 is TGTGCCAGCAGTGGGGGTGGCAGACAAGAGACCCAGTACTTC.

This clonotype has a count of ten or more. The chain is built from TRBV29-1 and TRBJ2-1; 13 bases match TRBD2. Germline loops: CDR1 SQVTM, CDR2 ANQGSEA. V was pared by 7 bases and J by 7 bases, with 7 bases of the junction left unmatched. The CDR3 extends over 14 amino acids. The CDR3 coding sequence is TGCAGCGCTTGGGGACTAGCGGGGCCTAATGAGCAGTTCTTC. This codes for CSAWGLAGPNEQFF.

A remark on this clonotype: This may come from a read error, since a much larger clone is one base off. CDR3 nucleotide sequence: TGCGCCAACAGCTTTCAGGGACAGGGTACGGGCTACACCTTC. Translated, it gives CANSFQGQGTGYTF. J is TRBJ1-2 and V is TRBV5-1; 9 bases map to TRBD1. CDR3 length: 14 amino acids. The germline gives CDR1 SGHRS, CDR2 YFSETQ.

To note about this clonotype: A much larger clone differs by one base, so this may be a read error. The chain links TRBV7-8 to TRBJ2-7, with 7 bases aligning to TRBD1. With V trimmed by 5 bases and J by 3 bases, 10 bases remained unmatched. Germline-derived CDR1 and CDR2 are SGHVS and FQNEAQ. The CDR3 totals 15 residues. The CDR3 loop reads CASSRVQGLLYEQYF. The CDR3 DNA reads as TGTGCCAGCAGCCGCGTACAGGGGTTACTCTACGAGCAGTACTTC.

This clonotype was counted ten times or more. The chain recombines TRBV5-1 with TRBJ2-1; no firm D call. Germline V CDR1 and CDR2: SGHRS, YFSETQ. The CDR3 runs 13 residues. The V and J ends lost 3 bases and 9 bases respectively, with 13 bases between them. The CDR3 sequence is CASSSTTIVEQFF. CDR3 bases: TGCGCCAGCAGCTCTACCACTATTGTTGAGCAGTTCTTC.

This clonotype appeared many times. The chain links TRBV27 to TRBJ2-5; no clear D. V lost 5 bases and J lost 11, with 12 bases in between. The V gene's germline CDR1 is MNHEY and CDR2 SMNVEV (reference sequence). The CDR3 is made up of 11 amino acids. The CDR3 is CASSPKREQYF. Written as DNA, the CDR3 is TGTGCCAGCAGTCCCAAAAGAGAGCAGTACTTC.

The J gene is TRBJ2-6, the V gene TRBV28, with 8 positions matching TRBD2. This CDR3 has 19 amino acids. Trimming cost V 6 bases and J 0 bases; bases outside gene matches: 13. The V gene's germline CDR1 is MDHEN and CDR2 SYDVKM. In nucleotides, the CDR3 is TGTGCCAGCAGCCCCTCCGGGGTAGCGGGGCTCTCTGGGGCCAACGTCCTGACTTTC. It is translated as CASSPSGVAGLSGANVLTF.

The chain recombines TRBV21-1 with TRBJ2-3; no DNA check was done on the table's D call, TRBD1. TRBV21-1 is deemed a pseudogene. The CDR3 length is 15 residues. The CDR3 here is CASNEGSPFTDTQYF. CDR3 in DNA: TGTGCCAGCAATGAGGGGTCCCCTTTCACAGATACGCAGTATTTT.

V and J are TRBV5-1 and TRBJ2-7; D uncertain. This CDR3 contains 15 residues. Deletions cut 1 base from V and 2 bases from J, with 13 bases between. Per germline, CDR1 SGHRS and CDR2 YFSETQ. CDR3 coding DNA: TGCGCCAGCAGCTTGTCCCCAGGATCCCCCTACGAGCAGTACTTC. This gives the protein CASSLSPGSPYEQYF.

This clonotype has at least ten counts. The V gene is TRBV12-3 or TRBV12-4, the J gene TRBJ2-5; D remains unclear. Deletions cut 4 bases from V and 3 bases from J, with 12 bases between. CDR3 length: 14 amino acids. CDR3: CASSSIGGKETQYF. CDR3 in DNA: TGTGCCAGCAGTTCGATAGGTGGAAAAGAGACCCAGTACTTC.

The gene calls are TRBV10-3 and TRBJ2-3, with 11 bases fitting TRBD2. This CDR3 comprises 14 residues. Germline CDR1 and CDR2: ENHRY and SYGVKD. The junction had 3 bases not matched to a gene; V was cut back by 5 bases and J by 5 bases. CDR3 nucleotides: TGTGCCATCAGTATAGCGGGGGGGCTAGATACGCAGTATTTT. Protein product: CAISIAGGLDTQYF.

This chain uses TRBV25-1 with TRBJ2-1; 8 bases map to TRBD2. The last part of the DNA fits TRBJ2-7 better; the J call may be wrong. The CDR3 sequence is 18 residues long. Germline values: CDR1 MGHDK, CDR2 SYGVNS. CDR3 in DNA: TGTGCCAGCAGTGGGGGGGGACTAGTCCTTAGCTCCTACAATGAGCAGTACTTC. Protein: CASSGGGLVLSSYNEQYF.

This clonotype was detected only a few times. The chain combines TRBV28 with TRBJ1-3; D gene ambiguous. Trimming shortened V by 6 bases and J by 7 bases, and 16 bases separated the two germline ends. Germline lookup yields CDR1 MDHEN and CDR2 SYDVKM. There are 14 residues in the CDR3. CDR3 DNA: TGTGCCAGCAGCCATCCCAACACGGTTAACACCATATATTTT. It yields the protein CASSHPNTVNTIYF.

There are many counts of this clonotype. The chain links TRBV5-1 to TRBJ2-5; 9 bases agree with TRBD1. Unmatched junction bases numbered 9, after V lost 5 bases and J lost 4 bases. This CDR3 has 15 residues. In germline, CDR1 is SGHRS, CDR2 YFSETQ. The CDR3 DNA sequence: TGCGCCAGCAGTTCCACCGGGACAGGGACAGAGACCCAGTACTTC. Residues: CASSSTGTGTETQYF. Drawing the rest from reference TRBV5-1 and TRBJ2-5, the complete variable domain is KAGVTQTPRYLIKTRGQQVTLSCSPISGHRSVSWYQQTPGQGLQFLFEYFSETQRNKGNFPGRFSGRQFSNSRSEMNVSTLELGDSALYLCASSSTGTGTETQYFGPGTRLLVL.

The chain carries TRBV7-2 and TRBJ2-7; possibly TRBD2 for D (5 bases). Germline CDR1 reads SGHTA; CDR2 reads FQGNSA. The CDR3 extends over 14 amino acids. The germline V and J ends were trimmed by 3 bases and 3 bases, with 12 bases remaining between them. CDR3 loop: CASSFRGYLYEQYF. The CDR3 coding sequence is TGTGCCAGCAGCTTCCGGGGATACCTCTACGAGCAGTACTTC.